This T cell receptor beta chain was sequenced in a study of CD8+ T cells in alopecia areata. Treatment noted: oral pan-JAK inhibitor, 5-10 mg twice daily. CDR1 SQVTM and CDR2 ANQGSEA come from the germline V gene. V dropped 5 bases and J dropped 5 bases, with 4 bases sitting between them. This CDR3 region has 10 residues. cDNA prepared by RNA extraction and subsequent reverse transcription served as the template for sequencing. TCRdb's copy holds only in-frame clones and misses some; the assay was immunoSEQ multiplex PCR. The sample yields some 180,000 clones, roughly 46% seen once. The sample in question was CD8+ T cells sorted from blood, obtained around week 54, from a patient treated with tofacitinib. This chain connects TRBV29-1 to TRBJ2-1; D unclear. This sequence was found in a human donor with alopecia areata. The chain's CDR3 is CSVLDNEQFF. In nucleotides, the CDR3 is TGCAGCGTTTTAGACAATGAGCAGTTCTTC.